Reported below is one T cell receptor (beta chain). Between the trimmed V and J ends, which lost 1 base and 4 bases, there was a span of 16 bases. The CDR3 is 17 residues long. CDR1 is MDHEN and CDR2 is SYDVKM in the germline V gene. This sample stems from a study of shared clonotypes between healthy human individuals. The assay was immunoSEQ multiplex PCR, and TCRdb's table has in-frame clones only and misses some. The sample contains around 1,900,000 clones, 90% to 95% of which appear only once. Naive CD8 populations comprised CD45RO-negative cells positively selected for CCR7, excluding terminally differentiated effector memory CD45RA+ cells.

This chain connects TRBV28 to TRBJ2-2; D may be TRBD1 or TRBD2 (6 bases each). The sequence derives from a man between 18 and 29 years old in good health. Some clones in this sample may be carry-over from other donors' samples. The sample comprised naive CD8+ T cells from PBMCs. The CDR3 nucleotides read TGTGCCAGCAGTTTATTTGGGGGGCTGGGAGGCACCGGGGAGCTGTTTTTT. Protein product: CASSLFGGLGGTGELFF.